Included here is one T cell receptor (beta chain) sequence, with context. Its antigen is unidentified. Germline CDR1 is MNHNY and CDR2 is SVGAGI (reference sequence). V was cut by 5 bases and J by 3 bases, with 15 bases left in between. This CDR3 spans 15 amino acids. These data come from a study of shared clonotypes between healthy human individuals. Study-wide background: Researchers assigned three CD4 naive, three CD4 memory, two CD8 naive and one CD8 memory plate to each donor. Whole-study results and caveats: Generation probability values for non-shared clonotypes were lower than those for clonotypes shared by all four donors. Rarefaction exposed incomplete sorted-subset sequencing despite large depth.

Data came from immunoSEQ multiplex PCR; TCRdb stores just in-frame clones and leaves some out. The sample has approximately 2.3 million clones, over 85% seen once. In the CD4+ fraction, cells were divided into CD45RA+ naive and CD45RA-negative memory subsets. This chain uses TRBV6-6 with TRBJ2-3; tentatively, D is TRBD1 or TRBD2 (6 bases each). Sequences were obtained from naive CD4+ T cells from PBMCs. Indicated subset: CD45RA+ positively selected. The source of this sequence is a man aged 18 to 29 in good health. Some clones in this sample may be carry-over from other donors' samples. The CDR3 bases are TGTGCCAGCAGTGCTAGGGGGGTAATAACAGATACGCAGTATTTT. Translation: CASSARGVITDTQYF.